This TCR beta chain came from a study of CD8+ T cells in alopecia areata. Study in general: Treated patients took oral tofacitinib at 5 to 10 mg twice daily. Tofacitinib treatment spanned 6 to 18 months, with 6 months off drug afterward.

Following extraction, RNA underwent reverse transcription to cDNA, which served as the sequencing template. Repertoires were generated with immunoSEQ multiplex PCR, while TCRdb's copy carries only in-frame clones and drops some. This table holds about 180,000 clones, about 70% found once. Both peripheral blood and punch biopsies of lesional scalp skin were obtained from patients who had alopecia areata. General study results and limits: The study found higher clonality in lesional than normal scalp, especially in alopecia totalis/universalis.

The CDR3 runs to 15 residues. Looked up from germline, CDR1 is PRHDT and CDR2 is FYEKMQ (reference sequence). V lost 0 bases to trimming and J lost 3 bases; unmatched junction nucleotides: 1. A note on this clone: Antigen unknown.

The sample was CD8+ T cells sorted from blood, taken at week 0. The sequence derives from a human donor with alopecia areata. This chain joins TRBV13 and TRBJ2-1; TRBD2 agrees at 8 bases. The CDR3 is CASSLGAGGYNEQFF. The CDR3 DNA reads TGTGCCAGCAGCTTAGGGGCGGGGGGCTACAATGAGCAGTTCTTC.